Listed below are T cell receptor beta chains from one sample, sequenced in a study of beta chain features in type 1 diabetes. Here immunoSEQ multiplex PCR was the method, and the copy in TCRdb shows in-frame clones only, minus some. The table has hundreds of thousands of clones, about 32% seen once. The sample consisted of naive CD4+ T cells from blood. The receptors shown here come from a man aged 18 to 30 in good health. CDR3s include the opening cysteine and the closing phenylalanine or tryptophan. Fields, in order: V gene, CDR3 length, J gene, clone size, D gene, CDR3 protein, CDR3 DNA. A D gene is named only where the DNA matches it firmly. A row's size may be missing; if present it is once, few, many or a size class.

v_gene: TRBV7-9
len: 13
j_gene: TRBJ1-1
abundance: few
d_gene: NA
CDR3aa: CASSLQASTEAFF
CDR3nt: TGTGCCAGCAGCTTACAGGCAAGCACTGAAGCTTTCTTT

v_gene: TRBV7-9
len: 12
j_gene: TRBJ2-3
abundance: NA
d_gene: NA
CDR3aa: CASSLGPDTQYF
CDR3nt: TGTGCCAGCAGCTTAGGGCCAGATACGCAGTATTTT

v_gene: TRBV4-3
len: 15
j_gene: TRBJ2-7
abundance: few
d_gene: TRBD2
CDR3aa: CASSQGLAGSYEQYF
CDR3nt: TGCGCCAGCAGTCAGGGACTAGCGGGATCCTACGAGCAGTACTTC

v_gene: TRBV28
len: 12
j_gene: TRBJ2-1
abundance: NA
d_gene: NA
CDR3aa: CASRALEPEQFF
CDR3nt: TGTGCCAGCAGAGCCCTAGAACCTGAGCAGTTCTTC

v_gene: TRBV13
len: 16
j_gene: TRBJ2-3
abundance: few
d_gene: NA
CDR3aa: CASSHRQAVGTDTQYF
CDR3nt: TGTGCCAGCAGCCACCGGCAGGCGGTGGGGACAGATACGCAGTATTTT

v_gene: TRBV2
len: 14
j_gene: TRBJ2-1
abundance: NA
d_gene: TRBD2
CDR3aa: CASRGLSGRGEQFF
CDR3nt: TGTGCCAGCAGGGGACTAAGCGGGAGAGGGGAGCAGTTCTTC

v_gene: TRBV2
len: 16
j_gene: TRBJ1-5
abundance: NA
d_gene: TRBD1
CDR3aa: CASSVLQGRSNQPQHF
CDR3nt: TGTGCCAGCAGTGTACTACAGGGGCGAAGCAATCAGCCCCAGCATTTT

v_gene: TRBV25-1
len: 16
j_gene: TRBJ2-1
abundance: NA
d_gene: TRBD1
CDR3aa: CASSEYGTGGSGEQFF
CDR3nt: TGTGCCAGCAGTGAATATGGGACAGGGGGCTCGGGTGAGCAGTTCTTC

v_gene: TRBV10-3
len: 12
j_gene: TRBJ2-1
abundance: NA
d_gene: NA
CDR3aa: CAISSNYNEQFF
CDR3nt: TGTGCCATCAGTTCTAACTACAATGAGCAGTTCTTC

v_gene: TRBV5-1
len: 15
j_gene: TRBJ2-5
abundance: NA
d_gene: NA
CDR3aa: CASSIGTGLQETQYF
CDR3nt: TGCGCCAGCAGCATCGGAACGGGCCTCCAAGAGACCCAGTACTTC

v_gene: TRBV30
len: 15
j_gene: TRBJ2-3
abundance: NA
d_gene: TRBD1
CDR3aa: CAWSGGQGSTDTQYF
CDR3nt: TGTGCCTGGAGTGGGGGACAGGGAAGCACAGATACGCAGTATTTT

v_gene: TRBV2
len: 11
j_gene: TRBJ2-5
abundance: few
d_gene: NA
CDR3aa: CASSEEETQYF
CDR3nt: TGTGCCAGCAGTGAGGAGGAGACCCAGTACTTC

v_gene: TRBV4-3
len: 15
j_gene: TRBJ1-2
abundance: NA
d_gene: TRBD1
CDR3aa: CASSQDQGANYGYTF
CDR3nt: TGCGCCAGCAGCCAAGATCAGGGGGCAAACTATGGCTACACCTTC

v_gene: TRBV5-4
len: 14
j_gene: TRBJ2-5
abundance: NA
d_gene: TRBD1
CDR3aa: CASSLQGARETQYF
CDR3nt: TGTGCCAGCAGCTTACAGGGGGCGCGGGAGACCCAGTACTTC

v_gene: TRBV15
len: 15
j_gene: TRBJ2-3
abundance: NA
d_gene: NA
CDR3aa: CATSRVAGRTDTQYF
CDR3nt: TGTGCCACCAGCAGAGTCGCGGGAAGGACAGATACGCAGTATTTT

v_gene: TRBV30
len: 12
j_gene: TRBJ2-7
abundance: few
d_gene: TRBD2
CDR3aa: CAWINSGRTPYF
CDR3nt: TGTGCCTGGATCAATAGCGGGAGAACGCCGTACTTC

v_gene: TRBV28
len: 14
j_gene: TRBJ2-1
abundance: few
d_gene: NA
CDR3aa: CAAWGGIVYNEQFF
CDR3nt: TGTGCCGCGTGGGGCGGGATTGTCTACAATGAGCAGTTCTTC

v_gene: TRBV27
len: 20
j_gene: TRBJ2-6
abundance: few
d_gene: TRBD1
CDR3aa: CASSTKVGRGLLSGANVLTF
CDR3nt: TGTGCCAGCAGTACGAAAGTCGGCAGGGGGCTCCTCTCTGGGGCCAACGTCCTGACTTTC

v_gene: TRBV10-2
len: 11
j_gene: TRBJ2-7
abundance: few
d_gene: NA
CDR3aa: CASSATYEQYF
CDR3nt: TGCGCCAGCAGTGCCACCTACGAGCAGTACTTC

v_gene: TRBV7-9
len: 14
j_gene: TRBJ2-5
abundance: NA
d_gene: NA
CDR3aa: CASSFRRGQETQYF
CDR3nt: TGTGCCAGCAGCTTCAGGCGGGGTCAGGAGACCCAGTACTTC

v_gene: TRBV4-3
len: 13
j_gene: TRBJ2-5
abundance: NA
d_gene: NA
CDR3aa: CASSPGQEETQYF
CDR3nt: TGCGCCAGCTCACCGGGACAAGAAGAGACCCAGTACTTC

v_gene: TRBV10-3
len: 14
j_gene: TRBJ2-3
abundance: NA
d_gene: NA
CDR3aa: CAISESVPTDTQYF
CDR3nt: TGTGCCATCAGTGAGAGTGTCCCCACAGATACGCAGTATTTT

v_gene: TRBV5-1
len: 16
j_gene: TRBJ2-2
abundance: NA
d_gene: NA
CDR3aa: CASSFVSGFNTGELFF
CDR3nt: TGCGCCAGCAGCTTCGTGAGCGGATTTAACACCGGGGAGCTGTTTTTT

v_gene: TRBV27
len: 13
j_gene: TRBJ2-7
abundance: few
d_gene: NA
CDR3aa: CASRRNGNYEQYF
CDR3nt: TGTGCCAGCCGACGAAATGGGAACTACGAGCAGTACTTC

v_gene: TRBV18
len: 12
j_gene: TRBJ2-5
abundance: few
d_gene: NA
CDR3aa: CASSPMKETQYF
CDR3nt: TGTGCCAGCTCGCCAATGAAGGAGACCCAGTACTTC

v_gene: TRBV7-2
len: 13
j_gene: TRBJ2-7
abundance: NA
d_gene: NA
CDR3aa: CASSLVHGYEQYF
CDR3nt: TGTGCCAGCAGCTTAGTCCACGGCTACGAGCAGTACTTC

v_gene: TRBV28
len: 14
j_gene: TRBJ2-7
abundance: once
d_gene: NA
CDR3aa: CASTRGPSGYEQYF
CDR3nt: TGTGCCAGCACAAGGGGCCCGTCGGGCTACGAGCAGTACTTC

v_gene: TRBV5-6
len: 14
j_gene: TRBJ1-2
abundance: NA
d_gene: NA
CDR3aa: CASSIPGTNYGYTF
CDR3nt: TGTGCCAGCAGCATTCCCGGAACTAACTATGGCTACACCTTC

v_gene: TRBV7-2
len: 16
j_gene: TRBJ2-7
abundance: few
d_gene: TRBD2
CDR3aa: CASSSGRASGNYEQYF
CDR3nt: TGTGCCAGCAGCTCGGGGAGGGCTAGCGGGAACTACGAGCAGTACTTC

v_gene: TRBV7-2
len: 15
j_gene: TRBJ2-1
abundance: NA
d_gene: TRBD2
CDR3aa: CASSLGLAVYNEQFF
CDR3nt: TGTGCCAGCAGCTTAGGACTAGCGGTCTACAATGAGCAGTTCTTC

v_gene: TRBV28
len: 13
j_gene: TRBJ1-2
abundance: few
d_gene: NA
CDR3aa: CASSSEGDYGYTF
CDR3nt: TGTGCCAGCAGTTCGGAAGGGGACTATGGCTACACCTTC

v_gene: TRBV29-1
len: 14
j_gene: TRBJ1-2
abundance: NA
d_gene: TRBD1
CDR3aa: CSVKQGSWNYGYTF
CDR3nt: TGCAGCGTGAAACAGGGGAGTTGGAACTATGGCTACACCTTC

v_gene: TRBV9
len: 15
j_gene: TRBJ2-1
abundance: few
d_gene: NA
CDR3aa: CASSVEWERYNEQFF
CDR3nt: TGTGCCAGCAGCGTAGAGTGGGAGAGATACAATGAGCAGTTCTTC

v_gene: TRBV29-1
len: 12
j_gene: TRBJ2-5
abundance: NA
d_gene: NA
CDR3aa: CSIRRGAETQYF
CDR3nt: TGCAGCATTCGACGGGGCGCGGAGACCCAGTACTTC